Listed here are 10 T cell receptor beta chains from one sample, sequenced in a study of response to subunit inactivated influenza vaccine. TCRdb processed the RT-PCR reads anew with MiXCR; each CDR3 protein has one entry. The profile covers 500,000 to 550,000 distinct CDR3 sequences, with approximately 7.8% appearing a single time and over 10% taken by the ten largest. The sequenced sample was PBMCs from blood, obtained less than 30 months after vaccination. All receptors derive from a man between 50 and 69 years old who received an inactivated influenza vaccine.

This clonotype has ten or more counts. The genes are TRBV28 and TRBJ1-1; D uncertain. The CDR3 sequence is 12 residues long. The germline V gene encodes CDR1 MDHEN and CDR2 SYDVKM. Trimming removed 5 bases from V and 3 bases from J, with 7 bases in between. The CDR3: CASSTVYTEAFF. As DNA, the CDR3 is TGTGCCAGCAGTACCGTGTACACTGAAGCTTTCTTT.

This clonotype showed up many times. This chain links TRBV12-3 or TRBV12-4 with TRBJ2-1, with a weak D call TRBD2 (5 bases). This CDR3 is 14 amino acids long. V was shortened by 1 base and J by 4 bases, with 8 bases between the two germline ends. The CDR3, as DNA: TGTGCCAGCAGTTTAGGGACGGGATACAATGAGCAGTTCTTC. Protein product: CASSLGTGYNEQFF.

This clonotype was counted only a few times. The rearrangement joins TRBV28 to TRBJ2-3; D may be TRBD2 (6 bases). V gave up 5 bases and J gave up 12 bases, with 15 bases separating them. Germline CDR1 is MDHEN and CDR2 is SYDVKM. The CDR3 totals 12 residues. CDR3 DNA sequence: TGTGCCAGCAGTCTAATTAGCGGTACTCAGTATTTT. It yields the protein CASSLISGTQYF.

This clonotype was observed many times. The chain is built from TRBV10-3 and TRBJ2-7, with 9 positions matching TRBD1. The CDR3 spans 14 residues. Unmatched junction bases numbered 6, after V lost 7 bases and J lost 2 bases. Germline assignment: CDR1 ENHRY and CDR2 SYGVKD. DNA of the CDR3: TGTGCCATCACCCAGACAGGGGGAGCCTACGAGCAGTACTTC. It encodes CAITQTGGAYEQYF.

In this sample, this clonotype turned up a few times. This rearrangement joins TRBV6-4 to TRBJ1-1, with D possibly matching TRBD1 (5 bases). Trimming left V 4 bases short and J 4 bases short, with 16 bases between. CDR1 MRHNA and CDR2 SNTAGT come from the germline V gene. The CDR3 is 15 residues long. The CDR3 is CASSASGIGSTEAFF. DNA of the CDR3: TGTGCCAGCAGTGCCTCAGGGATCGGTAGCACTGAAGCTTTCTTT.

This chain connects TRBV12-3 or TRBV12-4 to TRBJ2-3, with TRBD2 identical over 7 bases. The CDR3 sequence is 16 residues long. The junction had 8 bases not matched to a gene; V was cut back by 5 bases and J by 0 bases. The CDR3 here is CASSPREGLSTDTQYF. CDR3 bases: TGTGCCAGCAGTCCTAGGGAGGGGTTAAGCACAGATACGCAGTATTTT.

This clonotype has just a few counts. The chain uses TRBV3-1 and TRBJ2-1; no firm D call. The CDR3 is 17 amino acids. Trimming removed 0 bases from V and 0 bases from J, with 12 bases in between. The V gene's germline CDR1 is LGHDT and CDR2 YNNKEL (reference sequence). CDR3 nucleotide sequence: TGTGCCAGCAGCCAAGAGGGAAGGTTCTACTCCTACAATGAGCAGTTCTTC. As protein: CASSQEGRFYSYNEQFF.

This clonotype was recorded many times. V and J are TRBV20-1 and TRBJ2-7; D is perhaps TRBD2 (5 bases). The CDR3 spans 15 residues. Germline CDR1 reads DFQATT; CDR2 reads SNEGSKA (reference sequence). V was pared by 0 bases and J by 0 bases, with 12 bases between. CDR3 sequence (DNA): TGCAGTGCTAGAGATTGGGCGGGTGTCTCCTACGAGCAGTACTTC. Residues: CSARDWAGVSYEQYF.

This clonotype was counted a few times. This sequence joins TRBV7-2 and TRBJ2-2, with D perhaps being TRBD1 or TRBD2 (5 bases each). CDR1 and CDR2 (germline): SGHTA, FQGNSA. This CDR3 region has 16 residues. V gave up 3 bases and J gave up 3 bases, with 14 bases separating them. The CDR3 DNA is TGTGCCAGCAGCTTGCGGTGGGGGATGGACACCGGGGAGCTGTTTTTT. Its protein is CASSLRWGMDTGELFF.

This clonotype was recorded a few times. The gene calls are TRBV10-3 and TRBJ2-2; TRBD1 agrees at 7 bases. V shed 9 bases and J 3 bases; nucleotides not matched to a gene: 7. The germline V gene encodes CDR1 ENHRY and CDR2 SYGVKD. The CDR3 loop spans 14 amino acids. This chain's CDR3 is CAMGQGGDTGELFF. The CDR3 coding sequence is TGTGCCATGGGGCAAGGGGGCGACACCGGGGAGCTGTTTTTT.